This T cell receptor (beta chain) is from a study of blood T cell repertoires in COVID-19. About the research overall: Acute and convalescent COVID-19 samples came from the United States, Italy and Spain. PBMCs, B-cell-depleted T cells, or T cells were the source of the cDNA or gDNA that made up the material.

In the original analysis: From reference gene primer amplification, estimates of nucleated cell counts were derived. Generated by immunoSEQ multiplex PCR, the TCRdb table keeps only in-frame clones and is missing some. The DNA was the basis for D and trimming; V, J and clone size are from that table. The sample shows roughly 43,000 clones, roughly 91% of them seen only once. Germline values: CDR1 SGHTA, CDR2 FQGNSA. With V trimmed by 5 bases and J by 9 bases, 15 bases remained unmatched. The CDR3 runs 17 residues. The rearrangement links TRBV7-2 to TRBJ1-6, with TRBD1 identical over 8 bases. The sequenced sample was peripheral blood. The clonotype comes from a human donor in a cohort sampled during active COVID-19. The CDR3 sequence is CASSLQTGVDSSSPLHF. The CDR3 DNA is TGTGCCAGCAGCCTCCAGACAGGGGTAGACTCTAGTTCACCCCTCCACTTT.